This T cell receptor (beta chain) originates from a study of CD4+ T cells in melanoma. Study-wide points: A reported correlation linked neoantigen-specific CD4+ T cells to CD8+, macrophage and B cell function. In melanoma, neoantigen-specific CD4+ T cells reportedly differed in differentiation state.

As concerns this clone: Its antigen is undetermined.

CDR1 is SEHNR and CDR2 is FQNEAQ in the germline V gene (reference sequence). CDR3 length equals 18 residues. The V end was cut by 5 bases, the J end by 2 bases, with 22 bases between. Using immunoSEQ multiplex PCR, the repertoire was profiled, and TCRdb retains in-frame clones only, with some absent. The data show over 100,000 clones, roughly 90% seen once. This receptor was obtained from a human donor with melanoma. The chain employs TRBV7-9 and TRBJ2-1; D is tentatively TRBD1 or TRBD2 (7 bases each). Sequencing used peripheral blood. The CDR3 nucleotides are TGTGCCAGCAGCATCAGGGGGGTCGGCGGGAGAACCTACAATGAGCAGTTCTTC. This encodes CASSIRGVGGRTYNEQFF.